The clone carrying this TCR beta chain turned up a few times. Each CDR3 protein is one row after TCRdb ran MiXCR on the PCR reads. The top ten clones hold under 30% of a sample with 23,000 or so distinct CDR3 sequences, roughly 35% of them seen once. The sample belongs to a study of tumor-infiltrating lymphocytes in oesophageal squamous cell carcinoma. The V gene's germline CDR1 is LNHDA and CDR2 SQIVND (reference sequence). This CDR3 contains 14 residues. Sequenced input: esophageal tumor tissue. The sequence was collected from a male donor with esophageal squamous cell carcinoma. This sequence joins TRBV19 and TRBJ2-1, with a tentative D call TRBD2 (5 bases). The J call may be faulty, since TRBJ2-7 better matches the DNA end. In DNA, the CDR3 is TGTGCCAGTAGTCCGGGGTCCAGTGAGTACGAGCAGTACTTC. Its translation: CASSPGSSEYEQYF.